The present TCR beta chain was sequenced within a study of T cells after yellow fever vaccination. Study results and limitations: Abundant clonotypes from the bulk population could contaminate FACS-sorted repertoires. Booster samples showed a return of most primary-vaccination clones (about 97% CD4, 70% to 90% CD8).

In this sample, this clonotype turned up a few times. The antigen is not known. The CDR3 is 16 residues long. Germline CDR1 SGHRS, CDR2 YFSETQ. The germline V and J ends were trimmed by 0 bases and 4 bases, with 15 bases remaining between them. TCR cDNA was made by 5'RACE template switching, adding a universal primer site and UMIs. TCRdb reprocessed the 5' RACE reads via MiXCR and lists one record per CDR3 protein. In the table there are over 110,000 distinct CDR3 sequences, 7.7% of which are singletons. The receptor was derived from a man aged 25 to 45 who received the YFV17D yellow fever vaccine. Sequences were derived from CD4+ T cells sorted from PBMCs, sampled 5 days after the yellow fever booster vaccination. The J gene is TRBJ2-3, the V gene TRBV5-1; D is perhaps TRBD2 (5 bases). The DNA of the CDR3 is TGCGCCAGCAGCTTGGAGGCGGTTCTCGGGGCAGATACGCAGTATTTT. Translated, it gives CASSLEAVLGADTQYF.